What follows are 30 T cell receptor beta chains derived from one specimen sequenced in a study of control samples from healthy donors and cancer patients. Here immunoSEQ multiplex PCR was the method, and the copy in TCRdb shows in-frame clones only, minus some. The sample has 120,000 or so clones, more than 75% seen once; the top ten hold about 12%. Input material: blood. These receptors all come from a man younger than 40 in good health.

V and J are TRBV19 and TRBJ1-5, with D maybe TRBD1 (6 bases). The germline CDR1 and CDR2 sequences are LNHDA and SQIVND (reference sequence). Trimming pared 3 bases from V and 7 bases from J, leaving 10 bases between. This CDR3 has 13 amino acids. CDR3 DNA: TGTGCCAGTAGTATCACAGGGCACCAGCCCCAGCATTTT. It translates to CASSITGHQPQHF.

The gene calls are TRBV12-3 or TRBV12-4 and TRBJ1-1; D ambiguous. CDR3 size: 12 residues. V lost 7 bases, J lost 8 bases, and 14 bases lay in between. The CDR3 sequence is CASKLGRSEAFF. CDR3 bases: TGTGCCAGCAAGCTTGGCAGGTCGGAAGCTTTCTTT.

The chain links TRBV18 to TRBJ2-7; 8 nucleotides match TRBD1. Per the germline V gene, CDR1 is KGHSH and CDR2 is LQKENI. Trimming cost V 3 bases and J 2 bases; bases outside gene matches: 3. The CDR3 sequence is 14 residues long. The CDR3 region has the DNA TGTGCCAGCTCACCCGGGACAGGAGCCTACGAGCAGTACTTC. Residues: CASSPGTGAYEQYF.

The V call is TRBV5-1, the J call TRBJ2-3, with D perhaps TRBD2 (5 bases). Trimming removed 1 base at V and 1 base at J, with 13 bases between. Germline V gene sequence: CDR1 SGHRS, CDR2 YFSETQ. The CDR3 has 16 residues. This CDR3 is CASSLWVATRTDTQYF. For the CDR3, the DNA is TGCGCCAGCAGCTTGTGGGTAGCGACCCGCACAGATACGCAGTATTTT.

The V gene is TRBV10-3, the J gene TRBJ2-1; 11 bases agree with TRBD2. Germline assignment: CDR1 ENHRY and CDR2 SYGVKD. This CDR3 comprises 15 residues. Losses at the gene ends were 5 bases for V and 10 bases for J; bases not matched to a gene: 10. The CDR3 loop is CAISLAGGAAGEQFF. In DNA form, the CDR3 reads TGTGCCATCAGTTTAGCGGGGGGGGCCGCCGGCGAGCAGTTCTTC.

This chain connects TRBV18 to TRBJ1-1; D is possibly TRBD1 (5 bases). CDR1 is KGHSH, CDR2 LQKENI, per germline. The germline V and J ends were trimmed by 4 bases and 4 bases, with 22 bases remaining between them. The CDR3 covers 17 residues. The CDR3 DNA reads as TGTGCCAGCTCACGTCATGACGGGACCGTAAAGTTCACTGAAGCTTTCTTT. It codes for CASSRHDGTVKFTEAFF.

V is TRBV4-1 and J is TRBJ2-7, with D uncertain. Trimming took 1 base from V and 2 from J, leaving 3 bases between them. CDR3 size: 12 residues. Germline V gene lookup returns CDR1 MGHRA and CDR2 YSYEKL. DNA of the CDR3: TGCGCCAGCAGCCAAGGGGCCTACGAGCAGTACTTC. Its protein is CASSQGAYEQYF.

This clone has only a few counts. This chain joins TRBV2 and TRBJ1-2; no reliable D call. V was pared by 7 bases and J by 0 bases, with 15 bases between. The germline CDR1 and CDR2 sequences are SNHLY and FYNNEI. CDR3 length: 15 amino acids. In nucleotides, the CDR3 is TGTGCCAGCACGACGGACGGCCGAGCTAACTATGGCTACACCTTC. Translation gives CASTTDGRANYGYTF.

This sequence joins TRBV6-5 and TRBJ1-1; 9 bases agree with TRBD1. The CDR3 covers 13 residues. Germline V gene data show CDR1 as MNHEY and CDR2 as SVGAGI. V lost 11 bases to trimming and J lost 5 bases; unmatched junction nucleotides: 9. The CDR3: CAGATGGKTEAFF. As DNA, the CDR3 is TGTGCCGGGGCAACAGGGGGCAAGACTGAAGCTTTCTTT.

The gene calls are TRBV10-3 and TRBJ2-7; no clear D. The CDR3 runs to 12 residues. V lost 8 bases and J 2 bases, leaving 10 bases between the germline ends. The germline CDR1 and CDR2 sequences are ENHRY and SYGVKD. DNA of the CDR3: TGTGCCATCGGAATCGATCCCTACGAGCAGTACTTC. It codes for CAIGIDPYEQYF.

The chain employs TRBV18 and TRBJ2-3; TRBD2 matches 9 bases. Per the germline V gene, CDR1 is KGHSH and CDR2 is LQKENI. Trimming at V came to 0 bases and at J to 4 bases, leaving 5 bases not matched to a gene. The CDR3 is made up of 16 amino acids. CDR3 DNA: TGTGCCAGCTCACCACCAGGCGGGGGGGCGTCAGATACGCAGTATTTT. It translates to CASSPPGGGASDTQYF.

The chain carries TRBV3-1 (or the pseudogene TRBV3-2) and TRBJ2-1; 7 bases match TRBD2. This CDR3 comprises 16 residues. J gave up 1 base and V 5 bases, and 8 bases lay outside the gene matches. Germline V gene data show CDR1 as LGHDT and CDR2 as YNNKEL (reference sequence). The CDR3, as DNA: TGTGCCAGCAGCTCTGACTCGGGGGGATCCTACAATGAGCAGTTCTTC. Translating gives CASSSDSGGSYNEQFF.

In its sample, this clone was seen a few times. The chain is built from TRBV19 and TRBJ1-2, with D maybe TRBD1 (6 bases). Between the trimmed V and J ends, which lost 7 bases and 8 bases, there was a span of 29 bases. The CDR3 sequence is 17 residues long. In germline, CDR1 is LNHDA, CDR2 SQIVND (reference sequence). The CDR3 is CASITHTAGAAASGYTF. CDR3 nucleotide sequence: TGTGCCAGTATCACCCACACGGCAGGGGCCGCCGCGAGCGGCTACACCTTC.

This chain joins TRBV7-3 and TRBJ2-3, with 9 nucleotides matching TRBD2. The CDR3 contains 16 residues. Germline V gene sequence: CDR1 SGHTA, CDR2 FQGTGA. V lost 3 bases and J lost 1; bases outside the gene matches: 5. CDR3 sequence (DNA): TGTGCCAGCAGCTTGGCAGCGGGGGGCCGCACAGATACGCAGTATTTT. It is translated as CASSLAAGGRTDTQYF.

The V and J genes are TRBV19 and TRBJ2-2; tentative D call: TRBD1 (5 bases). Germline-derived CDR1 and CDR2 are LNHDA and SQIVND (reference sequence). Trimming shortened V by 6 bases and J by 6 bases, and 17 bases separated the two germline ends. The CDR3 spans 15 residues. For the CDR3, the DNA is TGTGCCAGTAGCCGACAGTCGGAACGTCCCGGGGAGCTGTTTTTT. As protein: CASSRQSERPGELFF.

V usage is TRBV6-1 and J usage is TRBJ2-2; D uncertain. The CDR3 length is 16 residues. Trimming removed 0 bases at V and 7 bases at J, with 15 bases between. Germline lookup yields CDR1 MNHNS and CDR2 SASEGT. This CDR3 is CASSEALGWAGGELFF. The CDR3 DNA reads TGTGCCAGCAGTGAAGCGCTGGGCTGGGCTGGCGGGGAGCTGTTTTTT.

The rearrangement links TRBV6-6 to TRBJ1-1; maybe TRBD1 (5 bases). From germline, CDR1 is MNHNY and CDR2 SVGAGI (reference sequence). The V end lost 5 bases, the J end lost 2 bases, and 12 bases lay between the germline ends. CDR3 size: 14 residues. The CDR3 here is CASSRGRVNTEAFF. In DNA form, the CDR3 reads TGTGCCAGCAGTAGGGGACGGGTTAACACTGAAGCTTTCTTT.

CDR3 sequence (DNA): TGTGCCAGTAGTGCGGCGATACTTAGCACAGATACGCAGTATTTT. It is translated as CASSAAILSTDTQYF. The chain recombines TRBV19 with TRBJ2-3; D ambiguous. Germline lookup yields CDR1 LNHDA and CDR2 SQIVND (reference sequence). V lost 5 bases to trimming and J lost 0 bases, with 12 bases between them. The CDR3 consists of 15 residues.

This clone appeared a single time. The V gene is TRBV11-3, the J gene TRBJ1-4; TRBD1 aligns across 11 bases. With V trimmed by 5 bases and J by 7 bases, 6 bases remained unmatched. Germline CDR1 reads SGHNT; CDR2 reads YENEEA. The CDR3 length is 15 residues. CDR3 in amino acids: CASSHRTGGVEKLFF. The CDR3 DNA reads as TGTGCCAGCAGCCACAGGACAGGGGGCGTTGAAAAACTGTTTTTT.

CDR3 bases: TGTGCCAGCAGCCCCTCACAGGGGGCGAACAATTCACCCCTCCACTTT. Translation gives CASSPSQGANNSPLHF. V is TRBV3-1 (or the pseudogene TRBV3-2) and J is TRBJ1-6; TRBD1 aligns across 9 bases. V trimming: 4 bases; J trimming: 7 bases; junction bases outside the gene matches: 8. This CDR3 is 16 amino acids long. CDR1 and CDR2 from the germline V gene are LGHDT and YNNKEL (reference sequence).

The chain carries TRBV10-3 and TRBJ1-1; D gene ambiguous. CDR1 is ENHRY and CDR2 is SYGVKD in the germline V gene. The CDR3 has 15 residues. The germline V and J ends were trimmed by 2 bases and 0 bases, with 10 bases remaining between them. As DNA, the CDR3 is TGTGCCATCAGTGAGAACGCAGTAATGAACACTGAAGCTTTCTTT. Amino acid sequence: CAISENAVMNTEAFF.

The chain is built from TRBV12-3 or TRBV12-4 and TRBJ1-6; D ambiguous. The CDR3 has 13 amino acids. V was clipped by 6 bases and J by 6 bases, with 9 bases between them. The CDR3 nucleotides are TGTGCCAGCAGCCGACTGAGTAATTCACCCCTCCACTTT. Translating gives CASSRLSNSPLHF.

V and J are TRBV28 and TRBJ2-7, with D perhaps matching TRBD1 or TRBD2 (6 bases each). CDR1 is MDHEN and CDR2 is SYDVKM in the germline V gene. Trimming cost V 5 bases and J 0 bases, with 17 bases left between them. CDR3 length: 16 amino acids. Written as DNA, the CDR3 is TGTGCCAGCAGTCCCCTAGGGGGAGGCAGCTCCTACGAGCAGTACTTC. Translating gives CASSPLGGGSSYEQYF. The entire variable domain, with the rest obtained from reference TRBV28 and TRBJ2-7, is as follows: DVKVTQSSRYLVKRTGEKVFLECVQDMDHENMFWYRQDPGLGLRLIYFSYDVKMKEKGDIPEGYSVSREKKERFSLILESASTNQTSMYLCASSPLGGGSSYEQYFGPGTRLTVT.

The rearrangement joins TRBV7-2 to TRBJ1-6; 7 bases are shared with TRBD1. This CDR3 has 15 amino acids. Losses at the gene ends were 1 base for V and 10 bases for J; bases not matched to a gene: 7. CDR1 is SGHTA and CDR2 is FQGNSA in the germline V gene. The CDR3 protein is CASSLGLGGGSPLHF. CDR3 DNA: TGTGCCAGCAGCTTAGGGCTAGGGGGCGGGTCACCCCTCCACTTT.

V is TRBV6-2 or TRBV6-3 and J is TRBJ1-5; D unclear. V lost 4 bases, J lost 0 bases, and 16 bases lay in between. There are 17 residues in the CDR3. Germline V gene data show CDR1 as MNHEY and CDR2 as SVGEGT. The CDR3 DNA sequence: TGTGCCAGCAGTTCCGCCCGGATGGGGTATAGCAATCAGCCCCAGCATTTT. Amino acids: CASSSARMGYSNQPQHF.

This chain connects TRBV25-1 to TRBJ1-4, with D unresolved. V was cut by 8 bases and J by 4 bases, with 8 bases left in between. Germline CDR1 and CDR2: MGHDK and SYGVNS. This CDR3 comprises 12 residues. In nucleotides, the CDR3 is TGTGCCAGCGGGATTTATAATGAAAAACTGTTTTTT. It is translated as CASGIYNEKLFF. The full variable domain, in which reference TRBV25-1 and TRBJ1-4 provide the parts outside the CDR3, is EADIYQTPRYLVIGTGKKITLECSQTMGHDKMYWYQQDPGMELHLIHYSYGVNSTEKGDLSSESTVSRIRTEHFPLTLESARPSHTSQYLCASGIYNEKLFFGSGTQLSVL.

The chain combines TRBV7-9 with TRBJ1-2, with TRBD1 matching over 7 bases. With 3 bases clipped from V and 8 bases from J, the junction kept 9 bases outside the gene matches. The CDR3 extends over 14 amino acids. CDR1 and CDR2 from the germline V gene are SEHNR and FQNEAQ (reference sequence). Here the CDR3 reads CASSFWSIGGGYTF. As DNA, the CDR3 is TGTGCCAGCAGCTTCTGGAGCATAGGGGGCGGCTACACCTTC.

The DNA for the CDR3 is TGTGCCAGCAGTGACCGCCTAGGATGGAACACTGAAGCTTTCTTT. Its protein product is CASSDRLGWNTEAFF. The chain carries TRBV25-1 and TRBJ1-1; D ambiguous. The CDR3 is 15 amino acids. Trimming left V 3 bases short and J 1 base short, with 12 bases between. Germline CDR1 reads MGHDK; CDR2 reads SYGVNS.

The rearrangement joins TRBV7-3 to TRBJ2-2; D is unresolved. CDR1 and CDR2 from the germline V gene are SGHTA and FQGTGA. With 0 bases removed from V and 6 bases from J, the gap between germline ends came to 8 bases. The CDR3 covers 14 residues. CDR3 bases: TGTGCCAGCAGCTTAACCGGGCAGGCCGGGGAGCTGTTTTTT. It is translated as CASSLTGQAGELFF.

This clone was detected a few times. This rearrangement joins TRBV24-1 to TRBJ2-3; 11 bases fit TRBD1. In germline, CDR1 is KGHDR, CDR2 SFDVKD. CDR3 length: 15 amino acids. V lost 5 bases, J lost 5 bases, and 5 bases stayed unmatched. DNA of the CDR3: TGTGCCACCAGTGCCGGGACAGGGGGAGGAGATACGCAGTATTTT. Translation: CATSAGTGGGDTQYF.